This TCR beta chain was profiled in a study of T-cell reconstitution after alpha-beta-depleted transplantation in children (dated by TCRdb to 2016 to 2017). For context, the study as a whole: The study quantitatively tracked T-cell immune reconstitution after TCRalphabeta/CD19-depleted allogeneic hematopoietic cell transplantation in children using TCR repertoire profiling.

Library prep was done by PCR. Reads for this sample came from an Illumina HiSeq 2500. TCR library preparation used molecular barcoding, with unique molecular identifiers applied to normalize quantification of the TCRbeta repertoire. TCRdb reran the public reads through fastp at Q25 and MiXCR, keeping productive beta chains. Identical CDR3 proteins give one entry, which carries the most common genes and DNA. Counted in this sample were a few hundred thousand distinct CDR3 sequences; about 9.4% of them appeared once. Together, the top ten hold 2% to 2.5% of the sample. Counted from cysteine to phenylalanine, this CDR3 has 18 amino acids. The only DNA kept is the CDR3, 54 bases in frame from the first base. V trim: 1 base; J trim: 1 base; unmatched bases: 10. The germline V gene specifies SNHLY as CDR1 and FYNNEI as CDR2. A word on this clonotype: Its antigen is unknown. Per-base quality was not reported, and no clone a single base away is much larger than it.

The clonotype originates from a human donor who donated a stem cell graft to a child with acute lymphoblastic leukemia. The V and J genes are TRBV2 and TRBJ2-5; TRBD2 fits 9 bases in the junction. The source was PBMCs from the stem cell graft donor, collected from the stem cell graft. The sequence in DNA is TGTGCCAGCAGTGAAGAGCTATTAGCGGGAGAGGTCCAAGAGACCCAGTACTTC. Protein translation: CASSEELLAGEVQETQYF. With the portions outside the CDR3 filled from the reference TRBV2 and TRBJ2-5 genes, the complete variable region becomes EPEVTQTPSHQVTQMGQEVILRCVPISNHLYFYWYRQILGQKVEFLVSFYNNEISEKSEIFDDQFSVERPDGSNFTLKIRSTKLEDSAMYFCASSEELLAGEVQETQYFGPGTRLLVL.